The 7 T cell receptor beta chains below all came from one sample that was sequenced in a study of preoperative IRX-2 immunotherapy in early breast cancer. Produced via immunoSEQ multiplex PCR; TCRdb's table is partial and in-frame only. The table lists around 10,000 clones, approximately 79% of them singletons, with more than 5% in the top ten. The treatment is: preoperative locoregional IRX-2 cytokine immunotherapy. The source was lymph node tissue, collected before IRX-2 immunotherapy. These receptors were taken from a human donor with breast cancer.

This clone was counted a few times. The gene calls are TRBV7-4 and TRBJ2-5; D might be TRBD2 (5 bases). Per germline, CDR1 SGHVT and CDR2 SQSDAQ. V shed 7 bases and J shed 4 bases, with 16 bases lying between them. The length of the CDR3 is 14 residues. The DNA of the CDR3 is TGTGCCAGCAAGGTTCGGCGGACTGGAGAGACCCAGTACTTC. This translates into CASKVRRTGETQYF.

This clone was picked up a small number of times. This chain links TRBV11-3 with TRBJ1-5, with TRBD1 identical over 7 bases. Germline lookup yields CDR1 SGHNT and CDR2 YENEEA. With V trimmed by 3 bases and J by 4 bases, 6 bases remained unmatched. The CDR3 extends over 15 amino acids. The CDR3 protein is CASSFAGGSNQPQHF. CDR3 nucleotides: TGTGCCAGCAGCTTCGCAGGGGGGTCAAATCAGCCCCAGCATTTT. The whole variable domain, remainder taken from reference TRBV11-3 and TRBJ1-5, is EAGVVQSPRYKIIEKKQPVAFWCNPISGHNTLYWYLQNLGQGPELLIRYENEEAVDDSQLPKDRFSAERLKGVDSTLKIQPAELGDSAVYLCASSFAGGSNQPQHFGDGTRLSIL.

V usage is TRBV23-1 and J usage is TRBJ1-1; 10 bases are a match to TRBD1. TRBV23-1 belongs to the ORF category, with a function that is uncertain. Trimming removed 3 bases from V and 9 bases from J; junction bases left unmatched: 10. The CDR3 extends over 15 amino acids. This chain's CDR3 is CASSHFDRGRIKAFF. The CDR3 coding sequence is TGCGCCAGCAGTCACTTCGACAGGGGGCGGATCAAAGCTTTCTTT.

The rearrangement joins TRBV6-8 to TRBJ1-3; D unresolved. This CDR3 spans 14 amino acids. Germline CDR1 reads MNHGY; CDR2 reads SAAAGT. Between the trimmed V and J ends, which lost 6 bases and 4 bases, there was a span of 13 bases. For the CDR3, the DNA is TGTGCCAGCAGCCCAGCGGTGGGAGGAAACACCATATATTTT. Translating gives CASSPAVGGNTIYF.

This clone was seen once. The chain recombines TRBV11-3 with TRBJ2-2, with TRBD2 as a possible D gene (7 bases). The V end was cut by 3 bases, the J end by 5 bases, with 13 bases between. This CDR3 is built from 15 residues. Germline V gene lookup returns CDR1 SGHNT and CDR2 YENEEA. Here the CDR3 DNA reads TGTGCCAGCAGCTTCGGGGGGCGGAGAACCGGGGAGCTGTTTTTT. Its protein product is CASSFGGRRTGELFF.

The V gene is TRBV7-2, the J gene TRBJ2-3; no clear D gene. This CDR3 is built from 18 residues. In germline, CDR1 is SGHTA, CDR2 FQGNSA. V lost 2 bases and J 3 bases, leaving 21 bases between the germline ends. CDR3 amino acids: CASSLLFLKIEDTDTQYF. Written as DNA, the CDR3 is TGTGCCAGCAGCTTACTCTTCCTCAAAATCGAAGATACAGATACGCAGTATTTT.

CDR3 DNA: TGTGCCAGCAGTTACTCTGGACTAGCGGGAGTTTCCTACAATGAGCAGTTCTTC. Amino acids: CASSYSGLAGVSYNEQFF. This rearrangement joins TRBV6-8 to TRBJ2-1; TRBD2 matches at 13 bases. Looked up from germline, CDR1 is MNHGY and CDR2 is SAAAGT. The V gene end was trimmed by 0 bases and the J gene end by 1 base; junction bases not matched to a gene: 3. The CDR3 covers 18 residues.